These T cell receptor beta chains were read from a single sample in a study of beta chain features in type 1 diabetes. TCRdb's copy holds only in-frame clones and misses some; the assay was immunoSEQ multiplex PCR. The sample holds over 25,000 clones, 49% seen once. Sequences were obtained from stem cell memory CD4+ T cells from blood. Receptor source: a man aged 25-45 years with type 1 diabetes. The CDR3 runs from the conserved cysteine through the conserved F or W. A D gene is named only where the DNA matches it firmly. Rows may omit the clone size; those that give it use once, few, many or a size class.

TRBD1	.	TRBJ1-5	TRBV29-1	CSAQTGGINQPQHF	TGCAGCGCCCAGACAGGGGGAATCAATCAGCCCCAGCATTTT
.	few	TRBJ1-4	TRBV5-1	CASSYREATNEKLFF	TGCGCCAGCAGCTACCGAGAGGCAACTAATGAAAAACTGTTTTTT
.	.	TRBJ2-5	TRBV10-2	CATRGQETQYF	TGCGCCACAAGGGGACAAGAGACCCAGTACTTC
.	few	TRBJ2-2	TRBV6-6	CASSSSPGELFF	TGTGCCAGCAGTTCTAGCCCCGGGGAGCTGTTTTTT
TRBD2	few	TRBJ2-3	TRBV5-6	CASSPGLAVTDTQYF	TGTGCCAGCAGCCCGGGACTAGCGGTCACAGATACGCAGTATTTT
TRBD2	.	TRBJ2-3	TRBV30	CAWSVAVTSGGVDTQYF	TGTGCCTGGAGTGTCGCCGTGACTAGCGGGGGTGTGGATACGCAGTATTTT
TRBD1	few	TRBJ1-1	TRBV5-6	CASSLGPDRTEAFF	TGTGCCAGCAGCTTGGGACCGGACAGGACTGAAGCTTTCTTT
.	.	TRBJ2-1	TRBV30	CAWSLLVSEQFF	TGTGCCTGGAGCCTACTAGTTAGTGAGCAGTTCTTC
.	.	TRBJ2-1	TRBV29-1	CSVERSYNEQFF	TGCAGCGTTGAACGTTCCTACAATGAGCAGTTCTTC
TRBD1	.	TRBJ2-3	TRBV5-1	CASSLTGQSTDTQYF	TGCGCCAGCAGCTTGACGGGACAGAGCACAGATACGCAGTATTTT
TRBD1	few	TRBJ2-3	TRBV5-1	CASSSLQGSGTDTQYF	TGCGCCAGCAGCTCCCTACAGGGGAGTGGCACAGATACGCAGTATTTT
TRBD2	.	TRBJ2-1	TRBV7-9	CASSSRLAGSYNEQFF	TGTGCCAGCAGCTCCCGCCTAGCGGGATCCTACAATGAGCAGTTCTTC
TRBD1	.	TRBJ2-2	TRBV6-5	CASSSGGNTGELFF	TGTGCCAGCAGTTCAGGGGGAAACACCGGGGAGCTGTTTTTT
.	.	TRBJ2-5	TRBV15	CATSRDQGYGETQYF	TGTGCCACCAGCAGGGACCAGGGATATGGAGAGACCCAGTACTTC
TRBD2	.	TRBJ2-1	TRBV7-2	CASSQSGGERYNEQFF	TGTGCCAGCAGCCAATCGGGGGGAGAGAGGTACAATGAGCAGTTCTTC
.	.	TRBJ2-7	TRBV5-1	CASSSPGNEQYF	TGCGCCAGCAGCTCCCCAGGGAACGAGCAGTACTTC
TRBD1	.	TRBJ2-7	TRBV4-1	CASSQVGRGQHEQYF	TGCGCCAGCAGCCAAGTCGGCAGGGGGCAACACGAGCAGTACTTC
.	.	TRBJ2-1	TRBV28	CASSLTGVYNEQFF	TGTGCCAGCAGCCTCACGGGAGTCTACAATGAGCAGTTCTTC
TRBD2	few	TRBJ2-3	TRBV5-1	CASRFSGEGYDTQYF	TGCGCCAGCAGATTTAGCGGGGAGGGTTATGATACGCAGTATTTT
TRBD2	few	TRBJ2-2	TRBV5-4	CASSRGLAGTNTGELFF	TGTGCCAGCAGCAGGGGACTAGCGGGAACAAACACCGGGGAGCTGTTTTTT
TRBD2	few	TRBJ2-7	TRBV23-1	CASRPAGTSGPYEQYF	TGCGCCAGCAGACCAGCCGGGACTAGCGGGCCTTACGAGCAGTACTTC
TRBD1	.	TRBJ1-2	TRBV18	CASSPGGQASNYGYTF	TGTGCCAGCTCACCAGGGGGACAGGCTTCTAACTATGGCTACACCTTC
TRBD1	.	TRBJ2-2	TRBV4-1	CASSQGQGGTGELFF	TGCGCCAGCAGCCAGGGACAGGGTGGCACCGGGGAGCTGTTTTTT
.	few	TRBJ1-5	TRBV7-2	CASSLEFGNQPQHF	TGTGCCAGCAGTTTAGAATTCGGCAATCAGCCCCAGCATTTT
.	.	TRBJ2-5	TRBV5-1	CASSLTGKETQYF	TGCGCCAGCAGCTTGACGGGAAAAGAGACCCAGTACTTC
TRBD2	.	TRBJ2-5	TRBV5-1	CASQLGDYFQETQYF	TGCGCCAGCCAGCTTGGGGACTACTTCCAAGAGACCCAGTACTTC
.	.	TRBJ1-2	TRBV2	CASSPDSYGYTF	TGTGCCAGCAGTCCGGACAGCTATGGCTACACCTTC
TRBD2	.	TRBJ2-7	TRBV7-9	CASSPRLAGGTHEQYF	TGTGCCAGCAGCCCACGCCTAGCGGGAGGGACCCACGAGCAGTACTTC
TRBD1	.	TRBJ2-7	TRBV7-9	CASSRTGTGRSYEQYF	TGTGCCAGCAGCCGTACCGGGACAGGGAGGTCCTACGAGCAGTACTTC
.	few	TRBJ1-1	TRBV21-1	CARRRGRDTEAFF	TGTGCCAGGCGCCGGGGTAGGGACACTGAAGCTTTCTTT
.	.	TRBJ1-5	TRBV6-6	CASSDPSTTGQPQHF	TGTGCCAGCAGTGACCCCTCCACAACAGGTCAGCCCCAGCATTTT
TRBD2	.	TRBJ2-1	TRBV7-9	CAIEREWNEQFF	TGTGCCATTGAGCGGGAGTGGAATGAGCAGTTCTTC
TRBD1	.	TRBJ1-1	TRBV7-9	CASSPGQGGTEAFF	TGTGCCAGCAGCCCAGGACAGGGGGGAACTGAAGCTTTCTTT
.	.	TRBJ2-5	TRBV11-2	CASSLGTGQVQETQYF	TGTGCCAGCAGCTTAGGTACAGGGCAAGTTCAAGAGACCCAGTACTTC
TRBD2	few	TRBJ2-3	TRBV7-9	CASSRTLTSGVTDTQYF	TGTGCCAGCAGCCGGACCCTGACTAGCGGGGTCACAGATACGCAGTATTTT